This TCR beta chain is drawn from a study of blood T cell repertoires in COVID-19. About the research overall: Italy, Spain and the United States were the sources of the convalescent and acute COVID-19 samples.

The V segment lost 5 bases and the J segment 7 bases; nucleotides outside the gene matches: 10. Per germline, CDR1 MNHEY and CDR2 SMNVEV (reference sequence). The CDR3 extends over 14 amino acids. Per the authors' pipeline: Reference gene primers were amplified, and this amplification served to estimate nucleated cell counts. Method: immunoSEQ multiplex PCR; TCRdb's copy keeps in-frame clones and lacks some. The DNA gave D and trimming, while V, J and clone size come from that table. The table records 88,000 or so clones, around 79% of them present only once. The chain has TRBV27 and TRBJ2-5; 7 bases are a match to TRBD2. This TCR came from a human donor in a cohort sampled during active COVID-19. The sample taken for sequencing was peripheral blood. The CDR3 coding sequence is TGTGCCAGCAGTCAGCGGGGAGGTCCGGGGACCCAGTACTTC. Translated, it gives CASSQRGGPGTQYF.